The entry that follows covers one T cell receptor beta chain sequence. These data are taken from a study of blood T cell repertoires in COVID-19. Study as a whole: Samples taken during acute and convalescent COVID-19 were collected in the United States, Italy and Spain. T cells, B-cell-depleted T cells, or PBMCs supplied cDNA or gDNA.

Participants were aged about 18 to 89 years, lived in over 20 US areas, and enrolled virtually. Participants were placed into cohorts based on the clinical history they reported. Some clones are missing from TCRdb's copy, which holds only in-frame ones; the method was immunoSEQ multiplex PCR. The sample yields about 150,000 clones, just under 85% seen once. Trimming pared 9 bases from V and 2 bases from J, leaving 15 bases between. Germline assignment: CDR1 MNHNY and CDR2 SVGAGI (reference sequence). This CDR3 has 14 amino acids. The clonotype was recovered from a woman in her thirties or forties who had recovered from COVID-19. The V gene is TRBV6-6, the J gene TRBJ2-3; D is ambiguous. Sequencing was carried out using PBMCs or T cells enriched from blood (not recorded which). CDR3 sequence: CASRPRGPTDTQYF. As DNA, the CDR3 is TGTGCCAGTCGACCCCGAGGCCCCACAGATACGCAGTATTTT.